This paragraph covers one TCR beta chain sequence. Antigen unknown. The data were taken from a study of cytomegalovirus exposure and HLA in healthy donors. Overall study results and limits: In vitro checks showed that a few CMV-associated chains really do target CMV antigens. Researchers catalogued over 150 TCR beta chains as cytomegalovirus-associated. Reported results showed that the classifier diagnosed cytomegalovirus status with high specificity and sensitivity. In the 100 to 150 validation repertoires, about 95% of cluster scores exceeded 0, per a later analysis.

The V end was cut by 4 bases, the J end by 8 bases, with 12 bases between. The CDR3 extends over 13 amino acids. From germline, CDR1 is SGDLS and CDR2 YYNGEE. Sequencing was performed with immunoSEQ multiplex PCR; in TCRdb, only in-frame clones are kept and a portion is missing. This sample yields about 65,000 clones, of which just under 95% are seen a single time; about 4.2% belongs to the top ten. The source is a man between 18 and 35 years old in good health and CMV-seropositive. The chain recombines TRBV9 with TRBJ2-2; D unresolved. The sequenced material came from PBMCs. The CDR3 loop reads CASSSKSVGELFF. The CDR3, as DNA: TGTGCCAGCAGCTCTAAGTCCGTAGGGGAGCTGTTTTTT.